A selection of T cell receptor beta chains follows, all from one sample in a study of blood T cell repertoires in COVID-19. Sequencing used immunoSEQ multiplex PCR; TCRdb keeps in-frame clones, though not all of them. The data show some 250,000 clones, more than 75% seen once. Sequencing input: peripheral blood. All receptors come from an elderly man with acute or convalescent COVID-19. Both conserved end residues are trimmed from each CDR3. Each record gives: J gene, V gene, CDR3 protein.

J gene: TRBJ2-1; V gene: TRBV6-5; CDR3 protein: ASIVYRGVQNEQF
J gene: TRBJ1-6; V gene: TRBV7-9; CDR3 protein: ASSLAWGTFNSPLH
J gene: TRBJ2-7; V gene: TRBV7-9; CDR3 protein: ASSPRGNTYEQY
J gene: TRBJ2-7; V gene: TRBV24-1; CDR3 protein: ATASAHEQY
J gene: TRBJ2-1; V gene: TRBV6-5; CDR3 protein: ASRFGSYNEQF
J gene: TRBJ2-7; V gene: TRBV2; CDR3 protein: ASSERGYEQY
J gene: TRBJ2-2; V gene: TRBV29-1; CDR3 protein: SVGVADRTGELF
J gene: TRBJ1-5; V gene: TRBV27; CDR3 protein: ASTHLRGAGVDANNQPQH
J gene: TRBJ2-7; V gene: TRBV14; CDR3 protein: ASSQGSKQVSSSYEQY
J gene: TRBJ2-7; V gene: TRBV4-1; CDR3 protein: ASSLSEGNYEQY
J gene: TRBJ1-6; V gene: TRBV9; CDR3 protein: ASSVLDSGGSPLH
J gene: TRBJ2-1; V gene: TRBV28; CDR3 protein: ASNPSGGPAYNEQF
J gene: TRBJ2-3; V gene: TRBV7-8; CDR3 protein: ASSPDRDTQY
J gene: TRBJ1-1; V gene: TRBV18; CDR3 protein: ASSPPLQETLNTEAF
J gene: TRBJ2-5; V gene: TRBV7-8; CDR3 protein: ASRKGAGAVETQY
J gene: TRBJ1-2; V gene: TRBV7-2; CDR3 protein: ASSPGTEGYGYT
J gene: TRBJ2-5; V gene: TRBV19; CDR3 protein: ASNTRASGSAETQY
J gene: TRBJ2-2; V gene: TRBV18; CDR3 protein: ASSPRQGQAGELF
J gene: TRBJ1-6; V gene: TRBV7-9; CDR3 protein: ASARGLGSPLH
J gene: TRBJ1-5; V gene: TRBV4-1; CDR3 protein: ASSQVVSSNQPQH
J gene: TRBJ1-2; V gene: TRBV7-3; CDR3 protein: ASSPGGARDGYT
J gene: TRBJ2-3; V gene: TRBV5-5; CDR3 protein: ASSLGSGGTDTQY
J gene: TRBJ1-1; V gene: TRBV10-3; CDR3 protein: AIKDSLNTEAF
J gene: TRBJ1-2; V gene: TRBV12-3/TRBV12-4; CDR3 protein: ASSEALYGYT
J gene: TRBJ1-1; V gene: TRBV10-3; CDR3 protein: AISERGDRGRAF
J gene: TRBJ1-5; V gene: TRBV28; CDR3 protein: ASRWTGVGNQPQH
J gene: TRBJ1-1; V gene: TRBV19; CDR3 protein: ASSIGGLLNTEAF
J gene: TRBJ2-3; V gene: TRBV9; CDR3 protein: ASSVEGASGSTDTQY
J gene: TRBJ2-5; V gene: TRBV7-2; CDR3 protein: ASSLWGGAGETQY
J gene: TRBJ1-5; V gene: TRBV19; CDR3 protein: ASSMFFGQVGRYSNQPQH
J gene: TRBJ1-5; V gene: TRBV28; CDR3 protein: ASSPQDYSNQPQH
J gene: TRBJ1-3; V gene: TRBV5-4; CDR3 protein: ASSLEGARGRSGNTIY
J gene: TRBJ1-1; V gene: TRBV7-8; CDR3 protein: ASSFNRGTEAF
J gene: TRBJ1-5; V gene: TRBV2; CDR3 protein: ASSEQGVSNQPQH
J gene: TRBJ1-5; V gene: TRBV2; CDR3 protein: ASNRVGQPQH
J gene: TRBJ1-2; V gene: TRBV28; CDR3 protein: ASSSPGGPRDYGYT
J gene: TRBJ1-1; V gene: TRBV29-1; CDR3 protein: SAGGLVAF
J gene: TRBJ2-3; V gene: TRBV10-3; CDR3 protein: ATELGSTDTQY
J gene: TRBJ1-1; V gene: TRBV3-1/TRBV3-2; CDR3 protein: ASSTRVQGGLGTEAF
J gene: TRBJ1-1; V gene: TRBV19; CDR3 protein: ASTGQFYTEAF
J gene: TRBJ1-6; V gene: TRBV5-1; CDR3 protein: ASSLVLGRDSPLH
J gene: TRBJ1-2; V gene: TRBV7-2; CDR3 protein: ASSLGQALGYT
J gene: TRBJ1-2; V gene: TRBV6-5; CDR3 protein: ASRYRTAHYGYT
J gene: TRBJ2-1; V gene: TRBV7-2; CDR3 protein: ASSLWRGYNEQF
J gene: TRBJ2-1; V gene: TRBV6-6; CDR3 protein: ASSNLRDRVHNEQF
J gene: TRBJ2-7; V gene: TRBV14; CDR3 protein: ASEPPPGHPTYEQY